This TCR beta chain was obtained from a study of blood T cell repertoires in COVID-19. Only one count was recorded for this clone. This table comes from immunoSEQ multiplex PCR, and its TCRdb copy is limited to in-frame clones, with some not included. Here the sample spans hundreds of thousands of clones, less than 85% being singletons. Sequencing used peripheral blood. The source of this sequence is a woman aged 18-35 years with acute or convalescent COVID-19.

The CDR3 loop is CASSLTMWDSPLHF. The CDR3 nucleotides read TGTGCCAGCAGCTTAACTATGTGGGATTCACCCCTCCACTTT. V usage is TRBV7-9 and J usage is TRBJ1-6, with unresolved D. Trimming took 2 bases from V and 8 from J, leaving 10 bases between them. The CDR3 is 14 amino acids. The germline V gene encodes CDR1 SEHNR and CDR2 FQNEAQ (reference sequence).